The clone carrying this T cell receptor (beta chain) has a count of ten or more. Time point specified: sample taken at primary tumor resection. Patients with untreated early-stage non-small cell lung cancer, numbering roughly 69, were the donors. Whole RNA obtained from tumor, nontumor lung or frozen PBMC underwent sequencing without sorting. This record belongs to a study of spatial heterogeneity in lung cancer. Study summary: There were, on average, more than 8.5 raw-read appearances for each unique TCR and UMI combination.

The CDR3 length is 15 residues. From germline, CDR1 is MGHRA and CDR2 YSYEKL. The germline V and J ends were trimmed by 1 base and 3 bases, with 10 bases remaining between them. Every TCR cDNA molecule bore its own unique molecular identifier. TCRdb re-analysed the 5' RACE reads in MiXCR, keeping a single row per CDR3 protein. Of about 80,000 distinct CDR3 sequences listed, under 8.5% are singletons. The gene calls are TRBV4-1 and TRBJ2-1; D possibly corresponds to TRBD2 (6 bases). The sample was PBMCs, taken at surgery. This receptor was identified in a male donor with early-stage non-small cell lung cancer. The CDR3 reads CASSQGGVIYNEQFF. The CDR3 nucleotides read TGCGCCAGCAGCCAAGGGGGGGTTATCTACAATGAGCAGTTCTTC.